The 3 T cell receptor beta chains in this list originate from one sample, sequenced in a study of control samples from healthy donors and cancer patients. Sequenced by immunoSEQ multiplex PCR; TCRdb stores in-frame clones only, minus some. The table shows around 59,000 clones, with roughly 90% occurring only once. Sample: PBMCs. Source of these receptors: a man in his forties or fifties with colorectal cancer.

This sequence joins TRBV10-2 and TRBJ1-5; D gene uncertain. V gave up 5 bases and J gave up 7 bases, with 9 bases separating them. CDR1 is WSHSY and CDR2 is SAAADI in the germline V gene. The CDR3 is 12 residues long. CDR3 loop: CASSTAKQPQHF. DNA of the CDR3: TGCGCCAGCAGTACAGCCAAACAGCCCCAGCATTTT.

V and J are TRBV7-3 and TRBJ2-2; 9 bases align to TRBD2. Germline values: CDR1 SGHTA, CDR2 FQGTGA. Trimming cost V 3 bases and J 8 bases; bases outside gene matches: 13. This CDR3 comprises 17 residues. CDR3 coding DNA: TGTGCCAGCAGCTTGTTATCAGCGGGGGGAGCCTCTGGGGAGCTGTTTTTT. Its translation: CASSLLSAGGASGELFF.

Only one count was recorded for this clone. The chain couples TRBV6-1 to TRBJ1-3; 7 nucleotides align to TRBD1. The CDR3 has 14 residues. The ends lost 3 bases at V and 2 bases at J; junction bases unmatched: 1. Germline loops: CDR1 MNHNS, CDR2 SASEGT. CDR3 residues: CASSDRGAGNTIYF. The CDR3 DNA sequence: TGTGCCAGCAGTGACAGGGGGGCTGGAAACACCATATATTTT.